What follows are 8 T cell receptor beta chains derived from one specimen sequenced in a study of blood T cell repertoires in COVID-19. Only in-frame clones appear in the TCRdb table, and some are missing; sequencing was by immunoSEQ multiplex PCR. The table lists some 67,000 clones, just over 90% of them singletons. Source material: peripheral blood. These receptors were collected from a woman under 30 with acute or convalescent COVID-19.

The rearrangement joins TRBV7-5 to TRBJ2-1; the table's D call, TRBD2, has no DNA check behind it. TRBV7-5 counts as a pseudogene. This CDR3 contains 17 residues. In DNA, the CDR3 is TGTGTCAGAAGCTTAGGGTCTAGCGGGGGGAAATACAATGAGCAGTTCTTC. Encoded protein: CVRSLGSSGGKYNEQFF.

This chain links TRBV11-3 with TRBJ1-1; D not resolved. The CDR3 has 13 residues. Germline CDR1 and CDR2: SGHNT and YENEEA. Trimming stripped 1 base from V and 0 bases from J, with 3 bases between. This CDR3 is CASSLAVNTEAFF. The CDR3 coding sequence is TGTGCCAGCAGCTTAGCAGTGAACACTGAAGCTTTCTTT.

The chain recombines TRBV6-5 with TRBJ2-1; TRBD2 matches 10 bases. CDR1 MNHEY and CDR2 SVGAGI come from the germline V gene. The length of the CDR3 is 14 residues. The ends lost 6 bases at V and 9 bases at J; junction bases unmatched: 8. The CDR3, as DNA: TGTGCCAGCAGAAAGCGGGAGGGCCTTTCTGAGCAGTTCTTC. This encodes CASRKREGLSEQFF.

The chain employs TRBV2 and TRBJ1-2, with a tentative D call TRBD1 (5 bases). Looked up from germline, CDR1 is SNHLY and CDR2 is FYNNEI. CDR3 size: 12 residues. V lost 6 bases and J lost 5, with 10 bases in between. This chain's CDR3 is CASRIQGYGYTF. CDR3 DNA sequence: TGTGCCAGCAGGATCCAGGGTTATGGCTACACCTTC.

V usage is TRBV6-5 and J usage is TRBJ2-2, with D perhaps matching TRBD2 (6 bases). Germline V CDR1 and CDR2: MNHEY, SVGAGI. Trimming removed 2 bases from V and 7 bases from J, with 11 bases in between. The length of the CDR3 is 14 residues. DNA of the CDR3: TGTGCCAGCAGTTACCCTAGCGCGAACGGGGAGCTGTTTTTT. Translation gives CASSYPSANGELFF.

The sample holds one count of this clone. The chain combines TRBV7-9 with TRBJ1-6; D uncertain. Trimming stripped 0 bases from V and 4 bases from J, with 10 bases between. The CDR3 is made up of 16 amino acids. Looked up from germline, CDR1 is SEHNR and CDR2 is FQNEAQ (reference sequence). CDR3 nucleotide sequence: TGTGCCAGCAGCTTAGCGCTGAGACATTATAATTCACCCCTCCACTTT. This encodes CASSLALRHYNSPLHF. The full variable domain, its missing parts supplied by reference TRBV7-9 and TRBJ1-6, is DTGVSQNPRHKITKRGQNVTFRCDPISEHNRLYWYRQTLGQGPEFLTYFQNEAQLEKSRLLSDRFSAERPKGSFSTLEIQRTEQGDSAMYLCASSLALRHYNSPLHFGNGTRLTVT.

J is TRBJ1-5 and V is TRBV14; D gene unclear. This CDR3 is 13 amino acids long. Trimming took 4 bases from V and 6 from J, leaving 10 bases between them. The V gene's germline CDR1 is SGHDN and CDR2 FVKESK. CDR3 amino acids: CASSLRGGQPQHF. CDR3 DNA sequence: TGTGCCAGCAGCCTACGGGGAGGTCAGCCCCAGCATTTT. Filled out from reference TRBV14 and TRBJ1-5, the complete variable domain reads EAGVTQFPSHSVIEKGQTVTLRCDPISGHDNLYWYRRVMGKEIKFLLHFVKESKQDESGMPNNRFLAERTGGTYSTLKVQPAELEDSGVYFCASSLRGGQPQHFGDGTRLSIL.

The chain is built from TRBV3-1 (or the pseudogene TRBV3-2) and TRBJ2-1; D possibly corresponds to TRBD2 (6 bases). The ends were cut back, 4 bases at V and 7 bases at J, with 20 bases in the middle. The CDR3 runs to 16 residues. Germline values: CDR1 LGHDT, CDR2 YNNKEL (reference sequence). The chain's CDR3 is CASSREMTRGGNEQFF. DNA of the CDR3: TGTGCCAGCAGCCGCGAAATGACTAGAGGAGGGAATGAGCAGTTCTTC.